The source of this TCR beta chain is a study of chemoradiotherapy in HPV16-positive cancers (dated by TCRdb to between 2021 and 2024). With regard to the full study: Using functional T-cell assays on cells from a couple of HPV16-positive patients, the researchers defined candidate HPV-specific T-cell clones and common TCR motifs. The study asked whether T-cell immunity against the HPV oncoproteins E6 and E7 changes during chemoradiotherapy and whether it affects survival. TCR repertoires from 86 patients with HPV-related cancers were then used to track the candidate HPV-specific TCRs and motifs. General conclusions and limits of the study: Among HPV16-positive patients, expansion of HPV-responsive T cells during chemoradiotherapy was associated with better recurrence-free survival. Expansion of candidate HPV-specific clones and E7-related TCR motifs was observed in the tumor microenvironment during treatment, whereas no such expansion was observed for non-HPV-specific T cells. The functional definition of HPV-specific T cells came from only a couple of HPV16-positive patients, and the survival association was reported for HPV16-positive patients.

In the case of this clone: The specificity of this receptor is unknown. It has no much larger one-base neighbor in the sample; base qualities were not kept.

Library construction relied on the immunoSEQ multiplex PCR assay. Sourced from immuneACCESS, this table was stored by TCRdb with only in-frame sequences that have V and J called. A share of the clones is absent; for the studies checked, an unresolved V gene accounts for under half, and the remainder has no known explanation. This sample lists about 30,000 clones; approximately 90% were detected once. Clones ranked in the top ten supply 22% of the sample. Based on the germline V gene (reference sequence), the CDR1 and CDR2 sequences are GTSNPN and SVGIG. The CDR3 holds 19 amino acids from the cysteine to the phenylalanine. The read is trimmed to its CDR3 DNA, 57 bases read in frame from base 1. Here V drops 5 bases and J drops 0 bases, and the junction holds 12 bases not matched to any gene. Repertoires were sampled repeatedly over the course of chemoradiotherapy so that clonal expansion in the tumor microenvironment could be followed.

The sample in question was blood, obtained from a patient who underwent chemoradiotherapy. Rearrangement joined TRBV30 to TRBJ2-6; 11 bases in between match TRBD2. This sequence was found in a human donor with HPV-associated anogenital cancer. The nucleotide sequence is given as TGTGCCTGGGCCCGTTCGCGGACTAGCGGGTCCTCTGGGGCCAACGTCCTGACTTTC. This yields the protein CAWARSRTSGSSGANVLTF.